This TCR beta chain was observed in a study of blood T cell repertoires in COVID-19. Study at large: The United States, Italy and Spain supplied acute and convalescent COVID-19 samples.

This CDR3 is 15 amino acids long. The germline V gene has CDR1 SGHRS and CDR2 YFSETQ. J lost 3 bases, V lost 0 bases, and 2 bases had no gene match. Profiling relied on immunoSEQ multiplex PCR, and the TCRdb table lists in-frame clones only, not all of them. The sample has 200,000 to 250,000 clones, approximately 80% seen once; the top ten hold 4.5% to 6%. The clonotype comes from a woman aged 55-69 years who had recovered from COVID-19. The chain carries TRBV5-1 and TRBJ1-5; 8 nucleotides line up with TRBD1. Sequenced material: peripheral blood. CDR3 loop: CASSLGTGNNQPQHF. In DNA form, the CDR3 reads TGCGCCAGCAGCTTGGGGACAGGGAACAATCAGCCCCAGCATTTT.